A single T cell receptor beta chain is shown here with its context. The data were obtained in a study of T cell changes during pregnancy in multiple sclerosis. TCRdb's copy holds only in-frame clones and misses some; the assay was immunoSEQ multiplex PCR. The sample lists 55,000 to 70,000 clones; approximately 89% were seen once. The CDR3 is 13 amino acids. Germline V gene sequence: CDR1 MNHEY, CDR2 SVGAGI. With 2 bases removed from V and 2 bases from J, the gap between germline ends came to 6 bases. This receptor was identified in a female donor in good health, enrolled as a control in a pregnancy study. The chain employs TRBV6-5 and TRBJ2-5; the D is unclear. The source material was peripheral blood, sampled in the third trimester of pregnancy. The CDR3: CASSYEVQETQYF. For the CDR3, the DNA is TGTGCCAGCAGTTACGAGGTTCAAGAGACCCAGTACTTC.